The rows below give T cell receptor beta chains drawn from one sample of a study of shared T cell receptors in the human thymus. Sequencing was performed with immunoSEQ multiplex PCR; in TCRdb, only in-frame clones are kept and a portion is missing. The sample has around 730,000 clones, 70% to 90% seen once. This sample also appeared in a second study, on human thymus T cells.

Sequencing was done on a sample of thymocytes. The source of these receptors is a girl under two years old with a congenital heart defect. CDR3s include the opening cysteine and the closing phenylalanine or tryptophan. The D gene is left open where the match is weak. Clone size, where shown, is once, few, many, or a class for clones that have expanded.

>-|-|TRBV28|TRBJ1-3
CASSFLSSGNTIYF
TGTGCCAGCAGTTTTCTCAGCTCTGGAAACACCATATATTTT
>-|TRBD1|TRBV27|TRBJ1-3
CASSLEGAPKEGNTIYF
TGTGCCAGCAGTTTAGAGGGGGCGCCCAAGGAGGGAAACACCATATATTTT
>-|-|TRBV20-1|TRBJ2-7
CSARMAYEQYF
TGCAGTGCTAGAATGGCATACGAGCAGTACTTC
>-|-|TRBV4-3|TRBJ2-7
CASSQDITTYEQYF
TGCGCCAGCAGCCAAGATATAACTACCTACGAGCAGTACTTC
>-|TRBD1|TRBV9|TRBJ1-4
CASSQGGLNEKLFF
TGTGCCAGCAGCCAGGGGGGCCTTAATGAAAAACTGTTTTTT
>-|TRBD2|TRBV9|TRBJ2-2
CASSPTSGGAATNTGELFF
TGTGCCAGCAGCCCCACTAGCGGGGGGGCCGCGACGAACACCGGGGAGCTGTTTTTT
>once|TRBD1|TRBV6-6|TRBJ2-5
CASSLDREALQETQYF
TGTGCCAGCAGTCTGGACAGGGAGGCTCTCCAAGAGACCCAGTACTTC
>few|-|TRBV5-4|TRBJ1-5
CASSSAGSNQPQHF
TGTGCCAGCAGCTCGGCCGGGAGCAATCAGCCCCAGCATTTT
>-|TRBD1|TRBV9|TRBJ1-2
CASSGDRGNYGYTF
TGTGCCAGCAGCGGAGACAGGGGTAACTATGGCTACACCTTC
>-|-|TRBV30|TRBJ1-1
CAWSVPGDGTEAFF
TGTGCCTGGAGCGTTCCCGGAGATGGGACTGAAGCTTTCTTT
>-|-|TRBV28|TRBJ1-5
CASSGGILGANQPQHF
TGTGCCAGCAGTGGCGGTATATTAGGGGCCAATCAGCCCCAGCATTTT
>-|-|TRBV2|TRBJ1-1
CASSEGRNTEAFF
TGTGCCAGCAGTGAGGGCAGAAACACTGAAGCTTTCTTT
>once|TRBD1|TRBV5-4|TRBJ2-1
CASSFKRDRGYNEQFF
TGTGCCAGCAGCTTTAAGCGGGACAGGGGTTACAATGAGCAGTTCTTC
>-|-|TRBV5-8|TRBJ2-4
CASSLGRERLAKNIQYF
TGTGCCAGCAGCTTGGGGAGGGAACGCCTAGCCAAAAACATTCAGTACTTC
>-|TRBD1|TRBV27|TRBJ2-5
CASSLLYRQGRPETQYF
TGTGCCAGCAGTTTACTCTATCGACAGGGCCGACCAGAGACCCAGTACTTC
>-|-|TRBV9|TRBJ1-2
CASSWDKSKGFYGYTF
TGTGCCAGCAGTTGGGACAAATCCAAAGGATTCTATGGCTACACCTTC
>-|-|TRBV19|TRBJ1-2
CASSIDITGNRNGYTF
TGTGCCAGTAGTATAGATATAACAGGGAATCGGAATGGCTACACCTTC